These 23 T cell receptor beta chains were sequenced from one sample in a study of brain metastases from non-small cell lung cancer. Sequenced by immunoSEQ multiplex PCR; TCRdb stores in-frame clones only, minus some. The table has 2,000 to 2,500 clones, about four fifths seen once. The sequencing sample was made of primary lung tumor tissue. The source is a donor at least 40 years old with non-small cell lung cancer.

A note on this clone: One end of the junction varies from germline; a read error may be responsible. The CDR3 spells CASSYGTGELFF. CDR3 nucleotide sequence: TGTGCTAGCAGTTATGGAACCGGGGAGCTGTTTTTT. The rearrangement uses TRBV12-3 or TRBV12-4 and TRBJ2-2; no clear D gene. CDR3 length: 12 amino acids.

This clone has only one observation. The chain employs TRBV18 and TRBJ1-3; weak D call: TRBD1 (6 bases). In germline, CDR1 is KGHSH, CDR2 LQKENI. This CDR3 comprises 15 residues. The V end lost 2 bases, the J end lost 4 bases, and 12 bases lay between the germline ends. The CDR3 sequence is CASSPAGAAGNTIYF. The CDR3 region has the DNA TGTGCCAGCTCACCAGCGGGGGCTGCCGGAAACACCATATATTTT.

The chain couples TRBV24-1 to TRBJ1-2; D not certain. Germline V gene lookup returns CDR1 KGHDR and CDR2 SFDVKD. This CDR3 has 14 amino acids. Trimming took off 8 bases at V and 4 bases at J, with 16 bases between the two ends. The CDR3 is CATNESTPAYGYTF. The CDR3 coding sequence is TGTGCCACCAATGAATCGACCCCTGCCTATGGCTACACCTTC.

In regard to this clone: At one boundary the junction diverges from the germline segment, which might be a read error. V and J are TRBV14 and TRBJ2-3; TRBD1 agrees at 8 bases. Germline-derived CDR1 and CDR2 are SGHDN and FVKESK. The CDR3 has 21 residues. In nucleotides, the CDR3 is TGTGCCAGCAGCCAGAAGGCGGACAGGGATCTTTGGGGTGTGAGCATAGATACGCAGTATTTT. Residues: CASSQKADRDLWGVSIDTQYF.

The CDR3 loop is CASSSLDSYEQYF. The CDR3 coding sequence is TGTGCCAGTAGTTCCCTAGACAGCTACGAGCAGTACTTC. This chain joins TRBV19 and TRBJ2-7; tentatively, D is TRBD1 (5 bases). This CDR3 has 13 amino acids. Between the trimmed V and J ends, which lost 5 bases and 3 bases, there was a span of 11 bases. Germline V CDR1 and CDR2: LNHDA, SQIVND (reference sequence).

This sequence joins TRBV18 and TRBJ2-7; 14 bases fit TRBD2. CDR1 is KGHSH, CDR2 LQKENI, per germline. With 3 bases clipped from V and 3 bases from J, the junction kept 4 bases outside the gene matches. There are 16 residues in the CDR3. In nucleotides, the CDR3 is TGTGCCAGCTCACCTATCGGGACTAGCGGGAGCTACGAGCAGTACTTC. Translation gives CASSPIGTSGSYEQYF.

The chain joins TRBV30 to TRBJ2-2, with D tentatively TRBD2 (6 bases). This CDR3 comprises 14 residues. CDR1 is GTSNPN, CDR2 SVGIG, per germline (reference sequence). V was clipped by 3 bases and J by 2 bases, with 10 bases between them. The CDR3 spells CAWRETSNTGELFF. The CDR3, as DNA: TGTGCCTGGAGGGAGACTAGTAACACCGGGGAGCTGTTTTTT.

This clone was counted a few times. This rearrangement joins TRBV9 to TRBJ2-1; tentative D call: TRBD2 (6 bases). The CDR3 covers 16 residues. Trimming removed 0 bases from V and 1 base from J, with 11 bases in between. Germline loops: CDR1 SGDLS, CDR2 YYNGEE. The CDR3 DNA reads as TGTGCCAGCAGCGTAGAAGGAGCGGGTTCCTACAATGAGCAGTTCTTC. Translated: CASSVEGAGSYNEQFF.

CDR3 loop: CASSADPNTEAFF. The CDR3 DNA is TGTGCCAGCAGCGCCGACCCGAACACTGAAGCTTTCTTT. This rearrangement joins TRBV9 to TRBJ1-1; D unresolved. The V gene lost 3 bases and the J gene lost 1 base, with 7 bases spanning the gap. There are 13 residues in the CDR3. Germline V gene data show CDR1 as SGDLS and CDR2 as YYNGEE. The variable domain in full, completed from reference TRBV9 and TRBJ1-1, reads DSGVTQTPKHLITATGQRVTLRCSPRSGDLSVYWYQQSLDQGLQFLIQYYNGEERAKGNILERFSAQQFPDLHSELNLSSLELGDSALYFCASSADPNTEAFFGQGTRLTVV.

This chain joins TRBV19 and TRBJ2-2; D is undetermined. Trimming cost V 11 bases and J 1 base, with 14 bases left between them. CDR1 is LNHDA, CDR2 SQIVND, per germline (reference sequence). CDR3 length: 14 residues. The CDR3 here is CASLSSRNTGELFF. The CDR3, as DNA: TGTGCCTCCCTATCGAGCCGGAACACCGGGGAGCTGTTTTTT.

A remark on this clone: Compared with germline, one end of the junction differs, possibly owing to a read error. The V gene is TRBV3-1 (or the pseudogene TRBV3-2), the J gene TRBJ1-4, with D unclear. The germline V gene encodes CDR1 LGHDT and CDR2 YNNKEL (reference sequence). The CDR3 length is 17 residues. CDR3 bases: TGTGTCAGCAGCTCAGACAACACGAAATCAACTAATGAAAAACTGTTTTTT. This encodes CVSSSDNTKSTNEKLFF.

The genes are TRBV7-9 and TRBJ1-1, with TRBD1 as a possible D gene (5 bases). This CDR3 has 12 amino acids. The V gene's germline CDR1 is SEHNR and CDR2 FQNEAQ (reference sequence). The germline V and J ends were trimmed by 5 bases and 10 bases, with 14 bases remaining between them. DNA of the CDR3: TGTGCCAGCAGCCTGAACAGGAATAGAGCTTTCTTT. Protein sequence: CASSLNRNRAFF. The variable domain in full, completed from reference TRBV7-9 and TRBJ1-1, reads DTGVSQNPRHKITKRGQNVTFRCDPISEHNRLYWYRQTLGQGPEFLTYFQNEAQLEKSRLLSDRFSAERPKGSFSTLEIQRTEQGDSAMYLCASSLNRNRAFFGQGTRLTVV.

As regards this clone: A junction boundary mismatches the germline segment, possibly from a read error. The V and J genes are TRBV5-6 and TRBJ2-3; 10 bases fit TRBD2. Germline CDR1 reads SGHDT; CDR2 reads YYEEEE. The CDR3 has 16 residues. This CDR3 is CASTLAPSGGLDTQYF. The CDR3 DNA is TGTGCCAGCACCTTGGCCCCTAGCGGGGGTTTAGATACGCAGTATTTT.

The chain links TRBV10-3 to TRBJ2-5; 7 positions match TRBD2. CDR1 is ENHRY and CDR2 is SYGVKD in the germline V gene. The J segment lost 5 bases and the V segment lost 8 bases, leaving 8 bases of the junction unmatched. This CDR3 comprises 13 residues. CDR3 region: CAIGGRGLETQYF. The CDR3 bases are TGTGCCATCGGGGGGAGGGGCCTGGAGACCCAGTACTTC.

The rearrangement joins TRBV7-2 to TRBJ2-7, with D hard to call. The CDR3 totals 15 residues. V was trimmed by 5 bases and J by 1 base, leaving 15 bases between them. CDR1 and CDR2 (germline): SGHTA, FQGNSA. The CDR3 reads CASSLDWGISYEQYF. CDR3 nucleotide sequence: TGTGCCAGCAGCCTAGACTGGGGTATTTCCTACGAGCAGTACTTC.

This clone was found once. CDR3 in amino acids: CASRPVLGNTIYF. The CDR3 DNA sequence: TGTGCCAGCAGACCGGTTCTGGGAAACACCATATATTTT. This sequence joins TRBV5-4 and TRBJ1-3; D is ambiguous. V was clipped by 5 bases and J by 4 bases, with 10 bases between them. The CDR3 is 13 residues long. Germline V gene sequence: CDR1 SGHNT, CDR2 YYREEE (reference sequence).

This clone was counted once. The genes are TRBV9 and TRBJ2-5; 10 positions match TRBD2. The ends lost 3 bases at V and 1 base at J; junction bases unmatched: 3. CDR1 SGDLS and CDR2 YYNGEE come from the germline V gene. The CDR3 loop spans 15 amino acids. The DNA for the CDR3 is TGTGCCAGCAGCGCCCGGACTAGCGGCCAAGAGACCCAGTACTTC. It encodes CASSARTSGQETQYF. Together with reference TRBV9 and TRBJ2-5, the CDR3 gives the full variable domain: DSGVTQTPKHLITATGQRVTLRCSPRSGDLSVYWYQQSLDQGLQFLIQYYNGEERAKGNILERFSAQQFPDLHSELNLSSLELGDSALYFCASSARTSGQETQYFGPGTRLLVL.

The chain has TRBV30 and TRBJ1-1, with D tentatively TRBD1 (6 bases). The germline V gene has CDR1 GTSNPN and CDR2 SVGIG (reference sequence). The CDR3 runs to 16 residues. V lost 4 bases, J lost 3 bases, and 21 bases lay in between. The CDR3 region is CAWTPLGGAVDTEAFF. The DNA for the CDR3 is TGTGCCTGGACTCCGCTAGGGGGGGCCGTCGACACTGAAGCTTTCTTT.

The rearrangement links TRBV28 to TRBJ1-6, with TRBD1 matching 7 bases. CDR3 size: 15 residues. Trimming removed 5 bases from V and 9 bases from J; junction bases left unmatched: 10. Germline CDR1 reads MDHEN; CDR2 reads SYDVKM. This CDR3 reads CASSPETGIGSPLHF. CDR3 nucleotide sequence: TGTGCCAGCAGTCCAGAGACAGGGATTGGTTCACCCCTCCACTTT.

This clone was seen once. The chain uses TRBV19 and TRBJ2-5; TRBD2 matches at 15 bases. The ends lost 6 bases at V and 4 bases at J; junction bases unmatched: 12. The CDR3 consists of 18 residues. Germline-derived CDR1 and CDR2 are LNHDA and SQIVND (reference sequence). CDR3 residues: CASSQGLAGGSVIETQYF. The CDR3 DNA follows: TGTGCCAGTAGCCAAGGACTAGCGGGGGGGTCCGTCATAGAGACCCAGTACTTC.

V is TRBV29-1 and J is TRBJ2-5, with D perhaps TRBD1 (6 bases). This CDR3 spans 11 amino acids. V was pared by 5 bases and J by 9 bases, with 13 bases between. CDR1 and CDR2 from the germline V gene are SQVTM and ANQGSEA. The CDR3 sequence is CSVPQGRAQYF. The DNA of the CDR3 is TGCAGCGTTCCCCAGGGGCGGGCCCAGTACTTC.

The chain recombines TRBV18 with TRBJ2-1, with D maybe TRBD2 (5 bases). The CDR3 covers 14 residues. Germline CDR1 reads KGHSH; CDR2 reads LQKENI. The germline V and J ends were trimmed by 2 bases and 3 bases, with 8 bases remaining between them. CDR3 in DNA: TGTGCCAGCTCACCAAGCGGCGGCTACAATGAGCAGTTCTTC. Translated: CASSPSGGYNEQFF. Using reference TRBV18 and TRBJ2-1 for the parts outside the CDR3, the full variable domain is NAGVMQNPRHLVRRRGQEARLRCSPMKGHSHVYWYRQLPEEGLKFMVYLQKENIIDESGMPKERFSAEFPKEGPSILRIQQVVRGDSAAYFCASSPSGGYNEQFFGPGTRLTVL.

This clone was counted a few times. V gene TRBV19 combines with J gene TRBJ1-1, with unresolved D. There are 14 residues in the CDR3. The germline V gene has CDR1 LNHDA and CDR2 SQIVND (reference sequence). V lost 1 base and J lost 4, with 10 bases in between. CDR3 residues: CASSIVAAGTEAFF. CDR3 nucleotide sequence: TGTGCCAGTAGTATAGTAGCCGCGGGCACTGAAGCTTTCTTT.